These 18 T cell receptor beta chains came from one sample sequenced in a study of technical replicates of blood from several donors (dated by TCRdb to about 2017). Libraries were made using the immunoSEQ multiplex PCR assay. In TCRdb, the immuneACCESS table is reduced to in-frame sequences with V and J assigned. These tables do not hold every clone; where another copy was compared, an unresolved V gene accounts for under half, and the others remain unexplained. For this sample there are under 45,000 clones; around 96% appear just once. Around 0.35% of the sample rests with the top ten. Sample: T cells isolated from PBMCs. The receptor set was obtained from a human donor in good health.

The CDR3 loop is CASSVDSGEQYF. Written as DNA, the CDR3 is TGTGCCAGCAGCGTCGATTCGGGGGAGCAGTACTTC. The genes are TRBV7-9 and TRBJ2-7, with D possibly TRBD2 on 5 matching bases. The CDR3 extends over 12 amino acids. Between the trimmed V and J ends, which lost 5 bases and 7 bases, there was a span of 12 bases. Germline V CDR1 and CDR2: SEHNR, FQNEAQ (reference sequence).

The CDR3 region has the DNA TGTGCCAGTAGTATGGGACTTAATAGCAATCAGCCCCAGCATTTT. Translating gives CASSMGLNSNQPQHF. The gene calls are TRBV19 and TRBJ1-5; D may be TRBD1 (5 bases). V was shortened by 3 bases and J by 0 bases, with 9 bases between the two germline ends. CDR1 and CDR2 from the germline V gene are LNHDA and SQIVND (reference sequence). The CDR3 is made up of 15 amino acids. Based on the CDR3 plus reference TRBV19 and TRBJ1-5, the full variable domain is DGGITQSPKYLFRKEGQNVTLSCEQNLNHDAMYWYRQDPGQGLRLIYYSQIVNDFQKGDIAEGYSVSREKKESFPLTVTSAQKNPTAFYLCASSMGLNSNQPQHFGDGTRLSIL.

V usage is TRBV9 and J usage is TRBJ1-2; 10 bases line up with TRBD1. The V gene's germline CDR1 is SGDLS and CDR2 YYNGEE. The CDR3 length is 17 residues. The V and J ends lost 4 bases and 0 bases, in that order; junction bases with no gene match: 9. CDR3 coding DNA: TGTGCCAGCAGCCCGGGGACAGGGGACGGGTCTAACTATGGCTACACCTTC. It yields the protein CASSPGTGDGSNYGYTF.

This chain joins TRBV5-1 and TRBJ2-7, with 9 bases aligning to TRBD2. J gave up 2 bases and V 1 base, and 1 base lay outside the gene matches. The CDR3 runs 14 residues. Germline CDR1 and CDR2: SGHRS and YFSETQ. CDR3 sequence reads: CASSLLAGAYEQYF. CDR3 bases: TGCGCCAGCAGCTTGTTAGCGGGGGCCTACGAGCAGTACTTC.

The chain recombines TRBV6-5 with TRBJ2-1; TRBD2 agrees at 13 bases. The length of the CDR3 is 16 residues. Germline V gene sequence: CDR1 MNHEY, CDR2 SVGAGI. V shed 1 base, J shed 7 bases, and the junction held 4 bases outside the gene matches. CDR3 residues: CASSYWGTSGMNEQFF. CDR3 DNA: TGTGCCAGCAGTTACTGGGGGACTAGCGGGATGAATGAGCAGTTCTTC.

The J gene is TRBJ2-2, the V gene TRBV25-1, with D possibly being TRBD2 (5 bases). The CDR3 spans 14 residues. Germline lookup yields CDR1 MGHDK and CDR2 SYGVNS. Trimming removed 4 bases from V and 5 bases from J, with 11 bases in between. The chain's CDR3 is CASSVPGSTGELFF. DNA for the CDR3: TGTGCCAGCAGTGTCCCTGGGAGTACCGGGGAGCTGTTTTTT.

This CDR3 is CASSRSKGERYEQYF. CDR3 nucleotide sequence: TGCGCCAGCAGCCGGTCTAAGGGGGAGCGCTACGAGCAGTACTTC. V is TRBV5-1 and J is TRBJ2-7; tentatively, D is TRBD1 (6 bases). V dropped 4 bases and J dropped 3 bases, with 17 bases sitting between them. The CDR3 is made up of 15 amino acids. From germline, CDR1 is SGHRS and CDR2 YFSETQ.

The chain joins TRBV6-5 to TRBJ1-2; a possible D gene is TRBD1 (5 bases). V was clipped by 5 bases and J by 4 bases, with 14 bases between them. The germline V gene encodes CDR1 MNHEY and CDR2 SVGAGI. The length of the CDR3 is 14 residues. CDR3 sequence: CASSTGGWIYGYTF. The CDR3, as DNA: TGTGCCAGCAGTACCGGGGGTTGGATCTATGGCTACACCTTC.

The chain is built from TRBV7-6 and TRBJ2-3; TRBD1 aligns across 8 bases. CDR3 size: 15 residues. Germline CDR1 reads SGHVS; CDR2 reads FNYEAQ. V lost 1 base to trimming and J lost 0 bases; unmatched junction nucleotides: 0. For the CDR3, the DNA is TGTGCCAGCAGCTTAGGGGACAGGAGCACAGATACGCAGTATTTT. It is translated as CASSLGDRSTDTQYF.

This chain links TRBV5-6 with TRBJ2-5, with D maybe TRBD2 (6 bases). CDR1 is SGHDT, CDR2 YYEEEE, per germline. Trimming cost V 2 bases and J 2 bases, with 16 bases left between them. The CDR3 has 16 residues. The CDR3 reads CASSFATGTHQETQYF. The CDR3 coding sequence is TGTGCCAGCAGCTTTGCCACGGGGACTCATCAAGAGACCCAGTACTTC.

The chain links TRBV18 to TRBJ2-1; TRBD2 agrees at 9 bases. This CDR3 spans 16 amino acids. Germline trimming cut 2 bases from V and 2 bases from J; bases unmatched to any gene: 4. The germline V gene encodes CDR1 KGHSH and CDR2 LQKENI. The CDR3 loop is CASSPRGLATYNEQFF. Written as DNA, the CDR3 is TGTGCCAGCTCACCAAGGGGACTAGCAACCTACAATGAGCAGTTCTTC.

This chain joins TRBV10-1 and TRBJ1-5; a weak D match, TRBD1 (6 bases). The germline V gene encodes CDR1 WNHNN and CDR2 SYGVQD (reference sequence). V lost 4 bases, J lost 8 bases, and 12 bases lay in between. This CDR3 comprises 13 residues. DNA for the CDR3: TGCGCCAGCAGTGGGGGGCCCGGGGAGCCCCAGCATTTT. Translating it yields CASSGGPGEPQHF.

The chain couples TRBV27 to TRBJ1-1, with D maybe TRBD1 (5 bases). Germline V CDR1 and CDR2: MNHEY, SMNVEV (reference sequence). The CDR3 is 15 residues long. Between the trimmed V and J ends, which lost 4 bases and 4 bases, there was a span of 16 bases. The CDR3 DNA sequence: TGTGCCAGCAGTTCTGGGGGAGGGGTTCTCACTGAAGCTTTCTTT. Translating it yields CASSSGGGVLTEAFF.

The J gene is TRBJ2-1, the V gene TRBV7-3, with TRBD2 identical over 7 bases. The CDR3 has 14 amino acids. The V segment lost 2 bases and the J segment 4 bases; nucleotides outside the gene matches: 2. Looked up from germline, CDR1 is SGHTA and CDR2 is FQGTGA. CDR3 region: CASSLLGGYNEQFF. Here the CDR3 DNA reads TGTGCCAGCAGCTTATTGGGGGGGTACAATGAGCAGTTCTTC.

The chain joins TRBV27 to TRBJ2-7; 9 bases are shared with TRBD2. V dropped 3 bases and J dropped 6; count of bases not matched to a gene: 9. CDR3 length: 15 residues. Germline V lookup: CDR1 MNHEY, CDR2 SMNVEV (reference sequence). CDR3 protein: CASSLWRGGYVEQYF. The CDR3 nucleotides read TGTGCCAGCAGTTTGTGGCGGGGGGGATACGTCGAGCAGTACTTC.

V gene TRBV7-2 combines with J gene TRBJ2-7; 13 positions match TRBD2. V shed 5 bases and J 2 bases; nucleotides not matched to a gene: 3. The CDR3 runs 15 residues. Looked up from germline, CDR1 is SGHTA and CDR2 is FQGNSA. CDR3 amino acids: CASSLGLAGTYEQYF. CDR3 sequence (DNA): TGTGCCAGCAGCCTGGGACTAGCGGGAACCTACGAGCAGTACTTC. Complete variable domain (other parts from reference TRBV7-2 and TRBJ2-7): GAGVSQSPSNKVTEKGKDVELRCDPISGHTALYWYRQSLGQGLEFLIYFQGNSAPDKSGLPSDRFSAERTGGSVSTLTIQRTQQEDSAVYLCASSLGLAGTYEQYFGPGTRLTVT.

This sequence joins TRBV10-3 and TRBJ1-1; 11 bases map to TRBD1. The germline V gene has CDR1 ENHRY and CDR2 SYGVKD. Unmatched junction bases numbered 6, after V lost 9 bases and J lost 6 bases. The CDR3 has 13 residues. The CDR3 DNA reads as TGTGCCATTTCGGGGACAGGGGGATCTGAAGCTTTCTTT. Protein: CAISGTGGSEAFF.

The chain carries TRBV7-3 and TRBJ2-7; possibly TRBD2 for D (5 bases). CDR1 and CDR2 (germline): SGHTA, FQGTGA. The V gene lost 2 bases and the J gene lost 3 bases, with 14 bases spanning the gap. The CDR3 contains 15 residues. CDR3 region: CASSLQDSHLYEQYF. CDR3 in DNA: TGTGCCAGCAGCTTACAGGACTCGCACCTCTACGAGCAGTACTTC.